The rows below give T cell receptor beta chains drawn from one sample of a study of shared clonotypes between healthy human individuals. Assay used: immunoSEQ multiplex PCR; TCRdb lists only in-frame clones, some missing. This sample carries some 2.1 million clones, about 95% of them seen once, and the ten largest clones take 1.1%. The sequenced sample consisted of naive CD8+ T cells sorted from blood. The receptors stem from a man aged 18 to 35 in good health. CDR3s include the opening cysteine and the closing phenylalanine or tryptophan. The D gene is left open where the match is weak. Expanded clones are given a class, and other clones once, few, many or no size at all.

>TRBV7-9|NA|TRBJ2-2|TRBD1
CASSPPTGTGELFF
TGTGCCAGCAGCCCACCGACAGGGACCGGGGAGCTGTTTTTT
>TRBV28|NA|TRBJ1-5|NA
CASSLLAGNQPQHF
TGTGCCAGCAGTTTGCTGGCAGGCAATCAGCCCCAGCATTTT
>TRBV5-1|NA|TRBJ2-4|NA
CASSPGDWAENIQYF
TGCGCCAGCAGCCCTGGGGACTGGGCCGAAAACATTCAGTACTTC
>TRBV4-1|once|TRBJ2-2|TRBD2
CASSQEQRDPYTGELFF
TGCGCCAGCAGCCAGGAGCAGCGGGATCCGTACACCGGGGAGCTGTTTTTT
>TRBV30|NA|TRBJ2-1|TRBD1
CAEGASYNEQFF
TGTGCAGAGGGGGCCTCCTACAATGAGCAGTTCTTC
>TRBV6-5|NA|TRBJ2-3|NA
CASSYSSVRLADTQYF
TGTGCCAGCAGTTACTCGTCTGTACGACTAGCAGATACGCAGTATTTT
>TRBV5-6|NA|TRBJ2-3|NA
CASSLLPELTQYF
TGTGCCAGCAGCCTCCTACCGGAGCTTACGCAGTATTTT
>TRBV6-1|NA|TRBJ1-5|TRBD1
CASSEGPTGGGQPQHF
TGTGCCAGCAGTGAAGGGCCTACAGGGGGCGGTCAGCCCCAGCATTTT
>TRBV4-1|NA|TRBJ1-2|NA
CASSYPNRKTYGYTF
TGCGCCAGCAGCTACCCAAACCGAAAGACCTATGGCTACACCTTC
>TRBV11-2|NA|TRBJ2-7|NA
CASSFGGPSYEQYF
TGTGCCAGCAGCTTTGGGGGCCCTTCCTACGAGCAGTACTTC
>TRBV6-5|NA|TRBJ2-3|NA
CASRYSDTQYF
TGTGCCAGCAGGTATTCAGATACGCAGTATTTT
>TRBV5-4|NA|TRBJ2-1|NA
CASSLGGDEQFF
TGTGCCAGCAGCTTGGGCGGGGATGAGCAGTTCTTC
>TRBV2|NA|TRBJ2-5|NA
CASSPFRDRGTNLETQYF
TGTGCCAGCAGTCCCTTCCGAGATCGTGGGACAAATCTCGAGACCCAGTACTTC
>TRBV7-6|NA|TRBJ2-2|NA
CASSASRAGTGELFF
TGTGCCAGCAGCGCCTCACGGGCGGGCACCGGGGAGCTGTTTTTT
>TRBV27|NA|TRBJ1-6|TRBD1
CASSFGQGSNSPLHF
TGTGCCAGCAGTTTTGGACAGGGCTCGAATTCACCCCTCCACTTT
>TRBV10-3|once|TRBJ2-6|NA
CAISEGREPGANVLTF
TGTGCCATCAGTGAGGGCCGGGAACCTGGGGCCAACGTCCTGACTTTC
>TRBV11-1|NA|TRBJ2-3|NA
CASSLVRSTDTQYF
TGTGCCAGCAGCTTAGTACGTAGCACAGATACGCAGTATTTT